This passage covers 9 T cell receptor beta chains from one sample sequenced in a study of neurological immune-mediated disorders. TCRdb itself ran the 5' RACE reads through MiXCR, one entry per CDR3 protein. The table records tens of thousands of distinct CDR3 sequences, roughly 4.8% of them present only once. The sample taken for sequencing was CD4+ T cells from blood. These receptors were taken from a man between 18 and 29 years old in good health.

This clonotype appeared a few times. This chain uses TRBV7-2 with TRBJ1-2; 10 nucleotides match TRBD1. There are 15 residues in the CDR3. The germline CDR1 and CDR2 sequences are SGHTA and FQGNSA. Trimming removed 5 bases from V and 2 bases from J; junction bases left unmatched: 5. CDR3 loop: CASSAGTGANYGYTF. In DNA, the CDR3 is TGTGCCAGCAGCGCCGGGACAGGGGCCAACTATGGCTACACCTTC.

The table lists this clonotype with many counts. The chain is built from TRBV18 and TRBJ1-1, with 7 bases that match TRBD1. Germline CDR1 is KGHSH and CDR2 is LQKENI. V lost 3 bases to trimming and J lost 11 bases; unmatched junction nucleotides: 6. The CDR3 has 12 amino acids. The CDR3 region has the DNA TGTGCCAGCTCACCCTTGACAGGGAACGCTTTCTTT. It yields the protein CASSPLTGNAFF. The whole variable domain, remainder taken from reference TRBV18 and TRBJ1-1, is NAGVMQNPRHLVRRRGQEARLRCSPMKGHSHVYWYRQLPEEGLKFMVYLQKENIIDESGMPKERFSAEFPKEGPSILRIQQVVRGDSAAYFCASSPLTGNAFFGQGTRLTVV.

Ten or more counts support this clonotype. The chain couples TRBV5-1 to TRBJ2-7, with D hard to call. V was cut by 1 base and J by 1 base, with 6 bases left in between. Germline V gene lookup returns CDR1 SGHRS and CDR2 YFSETQ. The CDR3 sequence is 13 residues long. In nucleotides, the CDR3 is TGCGCCAGCAGCTTGTACAATTCCTACGAGCAGTACTTC. It translates to CASSLYNSYEQYF.

The table lists this clonotype with many counts. The chain carries TRBV20-1 and TRBJ1-6, with TRBD1 identical over 9 bases. The CDR3 loop spans 15 amino acids. The V and J ends lost 6 bases and 8 bases, in that order; junction bases with no gene match: 11. Germline V gene data show CDR1 as DFQATT and CDR2 as SNEGSKA (reference sequence). The CDR3 reads CSAPRGQGPYSPLHF. CDR3 bases: TGCAGTGCCCCGAGGGGACAGGGCCCCTATTCACCCCTCCACTTT.

This clonotype is termed medium-sized. This chain joins TRBV5-1 and TRBJ2-1; D is unresolved. V lost 0 bases and J lost 8, with 12 bases in between. This CDR3 contains 14 residues. Germline V gene data show CDR1 as SGHRS and CDR2 as YFSETQ. The CDR3 reads CASSLVRGNHEQFF. CDR3 coding DNA: TGCGCCAGCAGCTTGGTACGAGGTAACCATGAGCAGTTCTTC. The variable domain in full, with the rest retrieved from reference TRBV5-1 and TRBJ2-1, is KAGVTQTPRYLIKTRGQQVTLSCSPISGHRSVSWYQQTPGQGLQFLFEYFSETQRNKGNFPGRFSGRQFSNSRSEMNVSTLELGDSALYLCASSLVRGNHEQFFGPGTRLTVL.

The sample holds a few counts of this clonotype. The CDR3 DNA sequence: TGTGCCAGCAGCCAAGGACTGGGGGGACTGGAGACCCAGTACTTC. Residues: CASSQGLGGLETQYF. The gene calls are TRBV3-1 and TRBJ2-5, with D maybe TRBD2 (6 bases). The ends were cut back, 1 base at V and 5 bases at J, with 14 bases in the middle. Per germline, CDR1 LGHDT and CDR2 YNNKEL (reference sequence). This CDR3 comprises 15 residues.

This clonotype was detected many times. V and J are TRBV5-1 and TRBJ2-2, with D unclear. This CDR3 has 15 amino acids. Trimming shortened V by 0 bases and J by 4 bases, and 10 bases separated the two germline ends. CDR1 is SGHRS, CDR2 YFSETQ, per germline. The CDR3 loop reads CASSLAATPTGELFF. In DNA, the CDR3 is TGCGCCAGCAGCTTGGCCGCGACGCCCACCGGGGAGCTGTTTTTT.

Ten or more counts support this clonotype. The chain joins TRBV5-1 to TRBJ1-1; tentatively, D is TRBD1 (5 bases). The CDR3 consists of 15 residues. CDR1 SGHRS and CDR2 YFSETQ come from the germline V gene. Trimming removed 1 base at V and 5 bases at J, with 15 bases between. CDR3 protein: CASSLITGGGTEAFF. DNA for the CDR3: TGCGCCAGCAGCTTGATCACAGGAGGTGGAACTGAAGCTTTCTTT. Filled out from reference TRBV5-1 and TRBJ1-1, the complete variable domain reads KAGVTQTPRYLIKTRGQQVTLSCSPISGHRSVSWYQQTPGQGLQFLFEYFSETQRNKGNFPGRFSGRQFSNSRSEMNVSTLELGDSALYLCASSLITGGGTEAFFGQGTRLTVV.

This clonotype was observed at least ten times. This chain uses TRBV12-3 or TRBV12-4 with TRBJ1-5, with TRBD1 as a possible D gene (5 bases). Between the trimmed V and J ends, which lost 3 bases and 3 bases, there was a span of 12 bases. The CDR3 runs 15 residues. The CDR3 protein is CASSFYQGNNQPQHF. CDR3 DNA: TGTGCCAGCAGTTTTTATCAGGGAAACAATCAGCCCCAGCATTTT.